This section outlines one T cell receptor (beta chain) sequence together with its context. Its antigen is still unknown. The data were taken from a study of identical twins. Study observations and caveats: Fewer insertions were carried by abundant cord blood beta clonotypes, but none was seen in memory repertoires. Beta out-of-frame sequences showed weaker excess sharing between twins.

Addition of a universal primer site occurred through template switching, and cDNA carried unique molecular identifiers. TCRdb recomputed calls from the 5' RACE reads with MiXCR, one row per CDR3 protein. Of 400,000 to 500,000 distinct CDR3 sequences in the sample, about 18% were seen once. Healthy Caucasians, and only they, were the donors. Germline V lookup: CDR1 ENHRY, CDR2 SYGVKD. The CDR3 length is 16 residues. The V and J ends lost 0 bases and 3 bases respectively, with 15 bases between them. The genes are TRBV10-3 and TRBJ2-7, with D possibly being TRBD2 (6 bases). The sample comprised naive T cells sorted from blood. The receptor's source is a man aged 50 to 60 in good health. The CDR3 sequence is CAISESGGTNYYEQYF. CDR3 DNA sequence: TGTGCCATCAGTGAGTCGGGGGGTACGAATTACTACGAGCAGTACTTC.